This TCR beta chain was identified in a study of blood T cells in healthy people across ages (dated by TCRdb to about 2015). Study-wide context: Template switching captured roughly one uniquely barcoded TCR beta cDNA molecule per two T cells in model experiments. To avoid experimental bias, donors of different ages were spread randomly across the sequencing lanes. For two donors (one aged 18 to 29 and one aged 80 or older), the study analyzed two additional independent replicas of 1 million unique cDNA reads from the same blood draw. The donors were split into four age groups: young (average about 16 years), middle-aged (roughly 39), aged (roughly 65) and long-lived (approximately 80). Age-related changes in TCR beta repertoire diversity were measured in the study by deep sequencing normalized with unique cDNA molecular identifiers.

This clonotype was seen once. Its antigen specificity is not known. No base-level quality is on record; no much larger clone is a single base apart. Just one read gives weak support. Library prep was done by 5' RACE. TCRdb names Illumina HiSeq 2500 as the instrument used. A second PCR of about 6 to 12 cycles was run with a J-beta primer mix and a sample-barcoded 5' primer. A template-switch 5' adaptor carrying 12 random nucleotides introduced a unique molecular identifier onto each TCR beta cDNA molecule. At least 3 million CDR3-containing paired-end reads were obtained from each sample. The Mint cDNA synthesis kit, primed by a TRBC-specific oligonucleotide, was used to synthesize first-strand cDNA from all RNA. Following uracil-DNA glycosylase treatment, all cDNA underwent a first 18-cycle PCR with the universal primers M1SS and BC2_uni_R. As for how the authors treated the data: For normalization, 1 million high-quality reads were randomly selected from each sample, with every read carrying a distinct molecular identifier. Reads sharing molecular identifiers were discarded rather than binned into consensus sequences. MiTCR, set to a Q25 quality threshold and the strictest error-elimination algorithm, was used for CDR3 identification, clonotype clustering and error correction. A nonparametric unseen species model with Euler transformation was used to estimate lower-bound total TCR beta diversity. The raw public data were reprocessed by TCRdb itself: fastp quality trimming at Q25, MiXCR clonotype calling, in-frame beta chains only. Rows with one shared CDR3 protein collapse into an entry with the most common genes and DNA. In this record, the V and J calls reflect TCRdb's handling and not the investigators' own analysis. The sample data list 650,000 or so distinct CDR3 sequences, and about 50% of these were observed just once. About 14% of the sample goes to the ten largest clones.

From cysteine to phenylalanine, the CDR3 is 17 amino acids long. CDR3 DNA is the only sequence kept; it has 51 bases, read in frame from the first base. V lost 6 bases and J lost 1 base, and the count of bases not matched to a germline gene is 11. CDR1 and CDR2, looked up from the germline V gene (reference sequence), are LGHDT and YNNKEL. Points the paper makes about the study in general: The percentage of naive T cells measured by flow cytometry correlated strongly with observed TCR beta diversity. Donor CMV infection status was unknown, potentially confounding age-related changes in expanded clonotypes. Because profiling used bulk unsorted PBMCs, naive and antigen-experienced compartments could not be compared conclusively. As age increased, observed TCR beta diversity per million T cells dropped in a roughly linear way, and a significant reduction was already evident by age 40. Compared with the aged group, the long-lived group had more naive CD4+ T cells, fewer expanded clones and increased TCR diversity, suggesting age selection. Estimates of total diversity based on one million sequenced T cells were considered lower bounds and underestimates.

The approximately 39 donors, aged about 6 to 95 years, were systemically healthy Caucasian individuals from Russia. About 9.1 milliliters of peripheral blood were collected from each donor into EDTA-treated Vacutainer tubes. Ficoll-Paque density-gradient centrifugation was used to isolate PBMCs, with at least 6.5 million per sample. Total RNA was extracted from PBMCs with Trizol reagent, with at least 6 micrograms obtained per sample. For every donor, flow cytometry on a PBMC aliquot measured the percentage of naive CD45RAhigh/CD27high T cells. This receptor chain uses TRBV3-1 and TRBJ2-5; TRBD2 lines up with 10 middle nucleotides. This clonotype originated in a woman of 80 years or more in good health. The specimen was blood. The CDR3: CASSRKTGTSAQETQYF. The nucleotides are TGTGCCAGCAGTCGGAAGACCGGGACTAGCGCCCAAGAGACCCAGTACTTC.